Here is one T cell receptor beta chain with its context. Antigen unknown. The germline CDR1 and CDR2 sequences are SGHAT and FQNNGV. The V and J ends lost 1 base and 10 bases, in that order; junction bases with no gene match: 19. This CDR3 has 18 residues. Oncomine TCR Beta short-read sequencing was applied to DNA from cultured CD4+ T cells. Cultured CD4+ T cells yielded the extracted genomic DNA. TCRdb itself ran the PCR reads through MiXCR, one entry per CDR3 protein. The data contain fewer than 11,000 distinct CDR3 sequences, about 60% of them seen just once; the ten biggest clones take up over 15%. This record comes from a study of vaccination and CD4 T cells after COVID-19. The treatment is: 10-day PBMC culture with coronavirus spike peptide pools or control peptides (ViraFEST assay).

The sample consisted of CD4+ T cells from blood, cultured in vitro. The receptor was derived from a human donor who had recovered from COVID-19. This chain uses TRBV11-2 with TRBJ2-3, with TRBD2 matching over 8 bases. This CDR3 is CASSLGVGAGALAGAQYF. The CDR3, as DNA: TGTGCCAGCAGCTTAGGGGTAGGAGCGGGGGCCCTCGCCGGGGCGCAGTATTTT. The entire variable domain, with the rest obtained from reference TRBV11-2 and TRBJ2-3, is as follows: EAGVAQSPRYKIIEKRQSVAFWCNPISGHATLYWYQQILGQGPKLLIQFQNNGVVDDSQLPKDRFSAERLKGVDSTLKIQPAKLEDSAVYLCASSLGVGAGALAGAQYFGPGTRLTVL.